This T cell receptor (beta chain) was sequenced for a study of T-cell memory formation after mild COVID-19. There are a few counts of this clonotype. What it binds is unknown. TCRdb reprocessed the 5' RACE reads via MiXCR and lists one record per CDR3 protein. The repertoire holds approximately 570,000 distinct CDR3 sequences, with roughly 17% as singletons. Study results and caveats: Day 37-peaking second-wave clones had unconfirmed SARS-CoV-2 specificity. Pre-infection memory harbored some responding clones, suggesting cross-reactive memory joined.

Trimming removed 3 bases from V and 0 bases from J, with 5 bases in between. The CDR3 runs to 13 residues. Per germline, CDR1 SGHRS and CDR2 YFSETQ. The clonotype was recovered from an adult woman who had mild COVID-19 (a few samples of this study predate the infection). Cell type and time point are not known. The sequenced sample was PBMCs or a T cell subset sorted from them (not recorded which). The chain is built from TRBV5-1 and TRBJ2-3; D not resolved. CDR3 sequence: CASSSWSTDTQYF. For the CDR3, the DNA is TGCGCCAGCAGCTCCTGGAGCACAGATACGCAGTATTTT.